This entry features one T cell receptor beta chain sequence. In germline, CDR1 is SGHTA, CDR2 FQGNSA. V dropped 2 bases and J dropped 3; count of bases not matched to a gene: 4. The CDR3 runs to 15 residues. The protocol was immunoSEQ multiplex PCR, while the TCRdb copy is restricted to in-frame clones and leaves out a portion. The sample records about 77,000 clones, just under 75% being singletons. This entry comes from a study of radiotherapy plus CTLA-4 blockade in lung cancer. The receptor was derived from a human donor with non-small cell lung cancer whose response to radiotherapy plus ipilimumab could not be evaluated. The genes are TRBV7-2 and TRBJ1-5; TRBD1 matches 7 bases. Sequenced here: peripheral blood, sampled from a patient treated with radiotherapy plus ipilimumab. The CDR3 DNA reads TGTGCCAGCAGCTTACTCACAGGGGACAATCAGCCCCAGCATTTT. Translation gives CASSLLTGDNQPQHF.